This record looks at one T cell receptor beta chain sequence and its context. V shed 0 bases, J shed 2 bases, and the junction held 6 bases outside the gene matches. Germline V gene lookup returns CDR1 MNHNS and CDR2 SASEGT. CDR3 length equals 16 residues. This entry comes from a study of shared clonotypes between healthy human individuals. Sequenced by immunoSEQ multiplex PCR; TCRdb stores in-frame clones only, minus some. The table has 400,000 to 500,000 clones, 70% to 80% seen once. The genes are TRBV6-1 and TRBJ2-7; 8 bases are shared with TRBD2. This receptor was obtained from a woman in her forties in good health. Some clones in this sample may be carry-over from other donors' samples. Sequencing used PBMCs. Here the CDR3 DNA reads TGTGCCAGCAGTGAAGCGCTCACTAGCGGAGCCTACGAGCAGTACTTC. This encodes CASSEALTSGAYEQYF.